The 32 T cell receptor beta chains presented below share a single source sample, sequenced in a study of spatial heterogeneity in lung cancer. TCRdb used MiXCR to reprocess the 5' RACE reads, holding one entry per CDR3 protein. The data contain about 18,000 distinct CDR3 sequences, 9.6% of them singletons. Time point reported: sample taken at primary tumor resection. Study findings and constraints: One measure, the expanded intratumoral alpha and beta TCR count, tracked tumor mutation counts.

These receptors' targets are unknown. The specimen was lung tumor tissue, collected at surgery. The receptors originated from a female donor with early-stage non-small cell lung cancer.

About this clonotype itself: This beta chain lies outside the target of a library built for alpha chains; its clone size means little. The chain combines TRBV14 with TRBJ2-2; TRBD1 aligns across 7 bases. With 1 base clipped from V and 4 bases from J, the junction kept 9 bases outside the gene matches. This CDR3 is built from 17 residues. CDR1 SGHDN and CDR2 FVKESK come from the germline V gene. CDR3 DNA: TGTGCCAGCAGCCAAGCTAACAGGGGATGGGGCACCGGGGAGCTGTTTTTT. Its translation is CASSQANRGWGTGELFF.

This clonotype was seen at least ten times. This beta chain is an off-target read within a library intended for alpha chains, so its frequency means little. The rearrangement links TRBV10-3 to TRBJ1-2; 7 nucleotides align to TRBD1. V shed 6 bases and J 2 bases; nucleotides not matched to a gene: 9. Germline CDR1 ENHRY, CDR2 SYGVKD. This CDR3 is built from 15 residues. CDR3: CAISRDPGGNYGYTF. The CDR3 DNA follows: TGTGCCATCAGCAGAGACCCAGGGGGAAACTATGGCTACACCTTC.

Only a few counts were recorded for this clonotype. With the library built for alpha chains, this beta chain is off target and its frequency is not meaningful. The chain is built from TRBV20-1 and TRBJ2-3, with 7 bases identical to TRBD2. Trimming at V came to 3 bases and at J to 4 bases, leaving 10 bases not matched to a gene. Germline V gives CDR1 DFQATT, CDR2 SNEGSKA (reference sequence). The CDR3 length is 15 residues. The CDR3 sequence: CSASVLAVYADTQYF. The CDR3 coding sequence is TGCAGTGCTAGCGTCCTAGCGGTCTACGCAGATACGCAGTATTTT.

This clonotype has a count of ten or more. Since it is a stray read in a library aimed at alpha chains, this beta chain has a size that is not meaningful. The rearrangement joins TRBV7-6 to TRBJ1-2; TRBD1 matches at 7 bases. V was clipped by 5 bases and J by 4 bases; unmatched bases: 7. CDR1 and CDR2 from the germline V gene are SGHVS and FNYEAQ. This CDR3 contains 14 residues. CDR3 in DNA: TGTGCCAGCAGCCCCGACCGGGACAGCTATGGCTACACCTTC. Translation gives CASSPDRDSYGYTF.

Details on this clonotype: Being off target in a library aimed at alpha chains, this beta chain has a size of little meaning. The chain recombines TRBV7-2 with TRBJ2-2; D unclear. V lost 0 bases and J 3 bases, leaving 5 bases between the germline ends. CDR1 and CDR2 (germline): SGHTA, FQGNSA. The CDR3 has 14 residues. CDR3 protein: CASSLAHYTGELFF. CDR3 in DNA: TGTGCCAGCAGCTTAGCGCACTACACCGGGGAGCTGTTTTTT.

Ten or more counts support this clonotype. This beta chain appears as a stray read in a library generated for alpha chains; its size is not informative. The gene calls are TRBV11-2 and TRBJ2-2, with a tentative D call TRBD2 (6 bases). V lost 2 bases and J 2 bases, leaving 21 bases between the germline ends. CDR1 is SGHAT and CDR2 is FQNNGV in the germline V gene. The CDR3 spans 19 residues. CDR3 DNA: TGTGCCAGCAGCTTAATGTCGGGCCCGGGGACTCCTAACACCGGGGAGCTGTTTTTT. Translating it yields CASSLMSGPGTPNTGELFF.

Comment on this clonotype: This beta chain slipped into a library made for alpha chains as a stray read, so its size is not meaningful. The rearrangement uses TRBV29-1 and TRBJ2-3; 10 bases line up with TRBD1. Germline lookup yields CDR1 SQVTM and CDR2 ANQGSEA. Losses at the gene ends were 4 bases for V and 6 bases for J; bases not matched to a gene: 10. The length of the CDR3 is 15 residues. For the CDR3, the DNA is TGCAGCGTTGTCGGCGGGACAGGGGTACAGGATACGCAGTATTTT. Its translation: CSVVGGTGVQDTQYF.

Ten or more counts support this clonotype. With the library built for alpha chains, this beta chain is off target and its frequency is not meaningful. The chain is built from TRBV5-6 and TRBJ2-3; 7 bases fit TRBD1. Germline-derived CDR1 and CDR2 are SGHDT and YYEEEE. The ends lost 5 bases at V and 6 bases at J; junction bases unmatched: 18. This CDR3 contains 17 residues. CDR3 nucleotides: TGTGCCAGCAGAAGTCGAAGGCTAGGGACAGAAGGTGATACGCAGTATTTT. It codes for CASRSRRLGTEGDTQYF.

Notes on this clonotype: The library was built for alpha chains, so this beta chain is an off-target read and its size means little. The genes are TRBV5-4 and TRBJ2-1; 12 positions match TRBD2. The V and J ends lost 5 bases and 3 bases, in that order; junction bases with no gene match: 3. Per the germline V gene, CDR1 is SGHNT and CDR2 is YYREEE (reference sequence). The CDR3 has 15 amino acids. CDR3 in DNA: TGTGCCAGCAGGTCGACTAGCGGGGGCTACAATGAGCAGTTCTTC. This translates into CASRSTSGGYNEQFF.

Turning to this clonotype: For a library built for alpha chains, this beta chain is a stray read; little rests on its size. The CDR3 loop is CASSQDPPGVSPLHF. As DNA, the CDR3 is TGTGCCAGCAGCCAAGATCCGCCAGGGGTTTCACCCCTCCACTTT. This rearrangement joins TRBV14 to TRBJ1-6; tentative D call: TRBD1 (6 bases). V shed 0 bases and J shed 9 bases, with 12 bases lying between them. This CDR3 region has 15 residues. Germline V lookup: CDR1 SGHDN, CDR2 FVKESK.

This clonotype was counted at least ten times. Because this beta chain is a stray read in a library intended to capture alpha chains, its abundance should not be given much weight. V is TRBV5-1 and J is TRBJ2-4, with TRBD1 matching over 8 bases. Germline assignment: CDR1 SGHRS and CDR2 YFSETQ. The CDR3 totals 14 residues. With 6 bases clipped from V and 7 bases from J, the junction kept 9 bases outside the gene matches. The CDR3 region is CASTQTTGGNIQYF. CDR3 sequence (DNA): TGCGCCAGCACCCAGACTACAGGGGGGAACATTCAGTACTTC.

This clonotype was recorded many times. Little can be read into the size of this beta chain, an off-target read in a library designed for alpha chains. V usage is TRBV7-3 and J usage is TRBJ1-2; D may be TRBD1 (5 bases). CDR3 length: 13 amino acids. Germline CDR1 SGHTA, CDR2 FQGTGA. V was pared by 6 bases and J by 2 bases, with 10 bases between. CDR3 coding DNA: TGTGCCAGCAGTCAGGGTGTCAACTATGGCTACACCTTC. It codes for CASSQGVNYGYTF.

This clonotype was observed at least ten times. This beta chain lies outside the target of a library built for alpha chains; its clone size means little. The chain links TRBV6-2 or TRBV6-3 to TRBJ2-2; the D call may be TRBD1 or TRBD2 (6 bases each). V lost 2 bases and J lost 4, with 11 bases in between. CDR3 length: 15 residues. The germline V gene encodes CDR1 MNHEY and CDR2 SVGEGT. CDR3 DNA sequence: TGTGCCAGCAGTTACCTGGGGGGCAGCACCGGGGAGCTGTTTTTT. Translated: CASSYLGGSTGELFF.

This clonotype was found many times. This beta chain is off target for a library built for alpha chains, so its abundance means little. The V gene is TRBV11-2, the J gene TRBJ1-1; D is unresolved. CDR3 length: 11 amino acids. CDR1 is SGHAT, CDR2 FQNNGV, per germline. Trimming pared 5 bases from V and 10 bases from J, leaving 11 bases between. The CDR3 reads CASSPLPGAFF. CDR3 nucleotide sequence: TGTGCCAGCAGCCCCCTCCCAGGAGCTTTCTTT.

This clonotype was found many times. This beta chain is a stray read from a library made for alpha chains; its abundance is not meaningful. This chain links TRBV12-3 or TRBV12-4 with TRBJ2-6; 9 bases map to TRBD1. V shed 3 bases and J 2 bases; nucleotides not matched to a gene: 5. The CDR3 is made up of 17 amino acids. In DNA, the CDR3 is TGTGCCAGCAGTTTCAAAACAGGGGGCGCTGGGGCCAACGTCCTGACTTTC. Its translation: CASSFKTGGAGANVLTF.

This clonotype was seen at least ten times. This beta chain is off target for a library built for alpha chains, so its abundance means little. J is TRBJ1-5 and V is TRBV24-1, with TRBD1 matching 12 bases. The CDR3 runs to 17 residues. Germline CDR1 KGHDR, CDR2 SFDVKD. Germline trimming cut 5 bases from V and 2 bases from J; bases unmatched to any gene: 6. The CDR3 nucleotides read TGTGCCACCAGTGCCGGGACAGGGGGCTTTCGCAATCAGCCCCAGCATTTT. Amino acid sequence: CATSAGTGGFRNQPQHF.

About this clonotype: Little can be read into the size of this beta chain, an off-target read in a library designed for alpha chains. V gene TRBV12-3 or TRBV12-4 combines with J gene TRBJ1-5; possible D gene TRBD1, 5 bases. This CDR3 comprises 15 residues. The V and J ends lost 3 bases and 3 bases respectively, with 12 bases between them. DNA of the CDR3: TGTGCCAGCAGTTTCGAGACAGAGAACAATCAGCCCCAGCATTTT. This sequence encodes CASSFETENNQPQHF.

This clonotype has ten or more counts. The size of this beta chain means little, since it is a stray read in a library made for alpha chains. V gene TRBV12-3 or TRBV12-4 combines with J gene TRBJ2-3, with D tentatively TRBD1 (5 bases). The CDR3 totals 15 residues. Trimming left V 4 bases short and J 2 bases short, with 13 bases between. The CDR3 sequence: CASSWVGRATDTQYF. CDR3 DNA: TGTGCCAGCAGTTGGGTCGGCAGGGCCACAGATACGCAGTATTTT.

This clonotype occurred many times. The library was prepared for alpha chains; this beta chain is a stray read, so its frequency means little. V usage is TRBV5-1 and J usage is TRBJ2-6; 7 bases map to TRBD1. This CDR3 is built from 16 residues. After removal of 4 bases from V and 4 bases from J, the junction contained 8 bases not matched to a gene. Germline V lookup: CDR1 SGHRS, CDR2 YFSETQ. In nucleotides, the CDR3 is TGCGCCAGCAGCCACCGGACAGGCTCCGGGGCCAACGTCCTGACTTTC. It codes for CASSHRTGSGANVLTF.

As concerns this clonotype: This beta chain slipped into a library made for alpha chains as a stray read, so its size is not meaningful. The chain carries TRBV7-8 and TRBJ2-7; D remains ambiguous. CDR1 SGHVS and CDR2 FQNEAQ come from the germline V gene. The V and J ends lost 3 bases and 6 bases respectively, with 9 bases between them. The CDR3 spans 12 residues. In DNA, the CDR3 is TGTGCCAGCAGCTTTTCCGTGGCCGAGCAGTACTTC. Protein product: CASSFSVAEQYF.

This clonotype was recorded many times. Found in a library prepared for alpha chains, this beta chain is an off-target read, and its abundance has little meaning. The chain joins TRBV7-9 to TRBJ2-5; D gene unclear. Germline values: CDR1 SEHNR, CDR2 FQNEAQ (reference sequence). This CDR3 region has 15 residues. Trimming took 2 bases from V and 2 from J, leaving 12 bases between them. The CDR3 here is CASSLTPRNQETQYF. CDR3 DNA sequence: TGTGCCAGCAGCTTAACCCCACGAAATCAAGAGACCCAGTACTTC. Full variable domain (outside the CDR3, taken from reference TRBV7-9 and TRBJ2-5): DTGVSQNPRHKITKRGQNVTFRCDPISEHNRLYWYRQTLGQGPEFLTYFQNEAQLEKSRLLSDRFSAERPKGSFSTLEIQRTEQGDSAMYLCASSLTPRNQETQYFGPGTRLLVL.

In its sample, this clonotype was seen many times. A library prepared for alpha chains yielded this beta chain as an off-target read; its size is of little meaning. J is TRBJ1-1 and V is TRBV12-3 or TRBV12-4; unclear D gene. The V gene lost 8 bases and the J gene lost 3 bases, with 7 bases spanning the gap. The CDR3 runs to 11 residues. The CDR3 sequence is CASVGYTEAFF. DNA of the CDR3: TGTGCCAGCGTTGGGTACACTGAAGCTTTCTTT.

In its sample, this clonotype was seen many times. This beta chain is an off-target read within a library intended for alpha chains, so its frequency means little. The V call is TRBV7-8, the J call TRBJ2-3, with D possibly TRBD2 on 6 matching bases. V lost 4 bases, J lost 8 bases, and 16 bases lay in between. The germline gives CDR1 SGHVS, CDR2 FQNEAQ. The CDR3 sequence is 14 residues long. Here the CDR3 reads CASSSFTGVVTQYF. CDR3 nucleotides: TGTGCCAGCAGCTCTTTTACGGGGGTCGTTACGCAGTATTTT. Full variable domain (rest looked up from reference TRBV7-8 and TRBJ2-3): GAGVSQSPRYKVAKRGQDVALRCDPISGHVSLFWYQQALGQGPEFLTYFQNEAQLDKSGLPSDRFFAERPEGSVSTLKIQRTQQEDSAVYLCASSSFTGVVTQYFGPGTRLTVL.

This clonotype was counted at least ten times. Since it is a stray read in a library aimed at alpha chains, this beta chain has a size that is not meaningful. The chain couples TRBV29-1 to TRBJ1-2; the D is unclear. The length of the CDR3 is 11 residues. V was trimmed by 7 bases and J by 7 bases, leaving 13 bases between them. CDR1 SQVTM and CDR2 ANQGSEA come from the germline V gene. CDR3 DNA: TGCAGCGCCCCAATTGAGGTTGGCTACACCTTC. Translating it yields CSAPIEVGYTF.

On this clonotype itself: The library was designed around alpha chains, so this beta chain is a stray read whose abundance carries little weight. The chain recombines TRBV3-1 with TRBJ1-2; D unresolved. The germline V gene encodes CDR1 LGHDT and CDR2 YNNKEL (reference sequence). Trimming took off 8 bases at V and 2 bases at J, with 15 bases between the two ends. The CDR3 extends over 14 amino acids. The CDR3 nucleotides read TGTGCCAGCCGGCCTAACGGAGGAAACTATGGCTACACCTTC. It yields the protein CASRPNGGNYGYTF.

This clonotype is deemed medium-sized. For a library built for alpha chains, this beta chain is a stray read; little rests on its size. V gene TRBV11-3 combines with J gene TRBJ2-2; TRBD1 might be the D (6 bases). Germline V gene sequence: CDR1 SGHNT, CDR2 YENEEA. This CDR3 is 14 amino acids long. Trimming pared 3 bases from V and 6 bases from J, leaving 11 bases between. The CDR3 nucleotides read TGTGCCAGCAGCTTGCAGGGGAGTTCCGGGGAGCTGTTTTTT. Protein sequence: CASSLQGSSGELFF.

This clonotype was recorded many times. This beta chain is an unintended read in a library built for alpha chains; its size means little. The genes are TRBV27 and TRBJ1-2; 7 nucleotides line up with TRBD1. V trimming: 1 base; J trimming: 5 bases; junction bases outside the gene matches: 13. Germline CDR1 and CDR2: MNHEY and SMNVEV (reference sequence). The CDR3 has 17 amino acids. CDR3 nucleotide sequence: TGTGCCAGCAGTTTATATTTTGGTGGGGCAGGGGGGTATGGCTACACCTTC. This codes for CASSLYFGGAGGYGYTF.

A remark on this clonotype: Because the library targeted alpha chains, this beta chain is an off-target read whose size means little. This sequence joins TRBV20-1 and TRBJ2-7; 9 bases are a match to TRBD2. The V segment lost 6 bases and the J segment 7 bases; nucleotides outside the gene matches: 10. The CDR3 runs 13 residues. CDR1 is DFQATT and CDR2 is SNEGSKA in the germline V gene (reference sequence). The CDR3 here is CSAVASGAGEQYF. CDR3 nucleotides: TGCAGTGCCGTGGCTAGCGGGGCCGGGGAGCAGTACTTC.

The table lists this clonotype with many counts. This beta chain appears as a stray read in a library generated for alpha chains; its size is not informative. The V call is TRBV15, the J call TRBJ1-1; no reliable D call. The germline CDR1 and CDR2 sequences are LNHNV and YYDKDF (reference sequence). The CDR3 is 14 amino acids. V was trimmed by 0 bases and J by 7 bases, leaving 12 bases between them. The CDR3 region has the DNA TGTGCCACCAGCAGAGATCCCGCAGGCCATGAAGCTTTCTTT. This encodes CATSRDPAGHEAFF.

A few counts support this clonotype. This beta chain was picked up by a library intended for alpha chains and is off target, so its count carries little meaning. CDR3 sequence: CASSPSPAVGVMGEQYF. The CDR3 DNA reads as TGTGCCAGCAGTCCCAGCCCCGCGGTAGGGGTAATGGGCGAGCAGTACTTC. V usage is TRBV12-3 or TRBV12-4 and J usage is TRBJ2-7; a weak D match, TRBD1 (5 bases). The CDR3 totals 17 residues. V lost 5 bases to trimming and J lost 6 bases, with 26 bases between them.

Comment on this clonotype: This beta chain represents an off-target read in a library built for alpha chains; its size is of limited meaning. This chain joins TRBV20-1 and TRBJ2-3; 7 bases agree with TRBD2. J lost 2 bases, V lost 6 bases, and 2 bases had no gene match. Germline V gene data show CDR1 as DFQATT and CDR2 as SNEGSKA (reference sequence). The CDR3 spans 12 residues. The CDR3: CSAAGDTDTQYF. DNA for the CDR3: TGCAGTGCCGCGGGGGACACAGATACGCAGTATTTT.

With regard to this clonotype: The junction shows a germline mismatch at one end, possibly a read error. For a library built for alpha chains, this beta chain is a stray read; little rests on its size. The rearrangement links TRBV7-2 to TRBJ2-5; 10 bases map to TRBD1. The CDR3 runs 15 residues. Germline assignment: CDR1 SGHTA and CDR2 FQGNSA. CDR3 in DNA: TGTGCCGGCAGCTCAACCGGGACAGGGGTGGAGACCCAGTACTTC. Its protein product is CAGSSTGTGVETQYF.